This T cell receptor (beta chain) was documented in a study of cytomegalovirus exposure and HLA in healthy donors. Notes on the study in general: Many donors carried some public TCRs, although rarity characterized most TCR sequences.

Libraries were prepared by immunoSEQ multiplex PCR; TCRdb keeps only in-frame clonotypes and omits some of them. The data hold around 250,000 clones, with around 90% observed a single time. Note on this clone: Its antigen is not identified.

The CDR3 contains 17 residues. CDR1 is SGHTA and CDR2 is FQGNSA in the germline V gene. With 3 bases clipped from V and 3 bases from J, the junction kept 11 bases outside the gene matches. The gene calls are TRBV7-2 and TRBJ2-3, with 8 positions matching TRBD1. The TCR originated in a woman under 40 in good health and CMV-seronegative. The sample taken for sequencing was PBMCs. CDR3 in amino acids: CASSLGPTGVLTDTQYF. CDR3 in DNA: TGTGCCAGCAGCTTGGGCCCGACAGGGGTACTTACAGATACGCAGTATTTT.